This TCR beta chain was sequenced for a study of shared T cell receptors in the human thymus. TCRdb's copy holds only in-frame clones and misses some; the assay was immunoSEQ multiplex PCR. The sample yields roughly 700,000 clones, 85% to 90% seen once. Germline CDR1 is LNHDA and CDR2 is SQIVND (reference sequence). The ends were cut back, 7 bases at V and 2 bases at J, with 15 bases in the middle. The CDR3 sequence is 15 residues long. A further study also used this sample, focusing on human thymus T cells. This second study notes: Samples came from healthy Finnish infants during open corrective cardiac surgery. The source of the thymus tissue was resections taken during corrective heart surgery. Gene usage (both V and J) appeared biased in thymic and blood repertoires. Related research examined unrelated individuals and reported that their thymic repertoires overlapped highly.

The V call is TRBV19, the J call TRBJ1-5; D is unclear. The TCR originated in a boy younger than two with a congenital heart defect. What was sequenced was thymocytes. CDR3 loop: CASTVGEEGNQPQHF. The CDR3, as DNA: TGTGCCAGTACCGTTGGGGAGGAAGGCAATCAGCCCCAGCATTTT.